This TCR beta chain emerged from a study of cytomegalovirus exposure and HLA in healthy donors. PCR used 60 Vbeta primers and 13 Jbeta primers. This table comes from immunoSEQ multiplex PCR, and its TCRdb copy is limited to in-frame clones, with some not included. The table includes 89,000 or so clones, around four fifths detected once. This receptor was identified in a woman between 18 and 29 years old in good health and CMV-seropositive. The sample consisted of PBMCs.

This chain's CDR3 is CASSQWTGTGTDTQYF. In DNA form, the CDR3 reads TGTGCCAGCAGCCAATGGACAGGGACGGGCACAGATACGCAGTATTTT. This sequence joins TRBV11-3 and TRBJ2-3; 8 bases align to TRBD1. The CDR3 is made up of 16 amino acids. Losses at the gene ends were 5 bases for V and 1 base for J; bases not matched to a gene: 8. The V gene's germline CDR1 is SGHNT and CDR2 YENEEA.